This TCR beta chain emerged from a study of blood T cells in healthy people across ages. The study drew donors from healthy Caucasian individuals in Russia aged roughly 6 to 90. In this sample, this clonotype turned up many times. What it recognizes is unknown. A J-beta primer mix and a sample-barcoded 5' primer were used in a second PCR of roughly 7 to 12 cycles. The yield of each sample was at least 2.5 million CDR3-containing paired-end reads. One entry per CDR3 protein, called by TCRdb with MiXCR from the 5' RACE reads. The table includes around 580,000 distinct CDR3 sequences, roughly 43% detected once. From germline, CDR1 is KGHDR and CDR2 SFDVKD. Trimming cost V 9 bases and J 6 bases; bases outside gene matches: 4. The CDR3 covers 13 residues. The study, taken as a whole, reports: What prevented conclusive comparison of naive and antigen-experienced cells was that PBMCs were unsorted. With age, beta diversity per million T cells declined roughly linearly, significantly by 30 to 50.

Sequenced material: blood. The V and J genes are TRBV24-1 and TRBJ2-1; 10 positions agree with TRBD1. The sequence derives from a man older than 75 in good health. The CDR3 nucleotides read TGTGCCACCTTCGGGACAGGGGTCAATGAGCAGTTCTTC. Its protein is CATFGTGVNEQFF.